This T cell receptor beta chain was documented in a study of blood T cell repertoires in COVID-19. Turning to the study itself: PBMCs, B-cell-depleted T cells, or T cells were the source of the cDNA or gDNA that made up the material.

The V segment lost 4 bases and the J segment 5 bases; nucleotides outside the gene matches: 6. The CDR3 extends over 14 amino acids. Per the germline V gene, CDR1 is MNHEY and CDR2 is SMNVEV (reference sequence). It was during active infection that Seattle patients were enrolled and then longitudinally followed. Methods used by the authors: Reference gene primer amplification gave estimated nucleated cell counts. Only in-frame clones appear in the TCRdb table, and some are missing; sequencing was by immunoSEQ multiplex PCR. V and J calls and clone size are as listed in that table; D and trimming were resolved from the DNA. The data hold some 450,000 clones, with approximately 89% observed a single time.

The sample comprised peripheral blood. The genes are TRBV27 and TRBJ2-3; 7 bases are a match to TRBD2. The sequence derives from a woman aged 45-65 years with COVID-19, enrolled during active disease. The CDR3 DNA follows: TGTGCCAGCAGTTATAGAGTAGCGGGAGATACGCAGTATTTT. Amino acids: CASSYRVAGDTQYF.